The clone carrying this TCR beta chain occurred once. The target antigen is unknown. PCR was performed using 60 Vbeta and 13 Jbeta primers. The data were produced by immunoSEQ multiplex PCR, yet TCRdb's version contains in-frame clones alone and is incomplete. The sample shows 65,000 to 90,000 clones, 70% to 75% of them seen only once. The data were obtained in a study of cytomegalovirus exposure and HLA in healthy donors. The germline CDR1 and CDR2 sequences are SGHRS and YFSETQ. Unmatched junction bases numbered 3, after V lost 0 bases and J lost 1 base. CDR3 length: 16 residues. Study-level results: A highly shared variant cluster was judged a likely technical artifact. When a later analysis was performed, an Asian-associated ancestry cluster reportedly had fewer N-insertions than the approximately 690-donor mean.

Sequencing was performed on PBMCs. The chain has TRBV5-1 and TRBJ1-3, with 8 bases aligning to TRBD1. The sequence derives from a man aged 55 to 70 in good health and CMV-seronegative. The DNA of the CDR3 is TGCGCCAGCAGCTTGGGACAGGGGATATCTGGAAACACCATATATTTT. Amino acid sequence: CASSLGQGISGNTIYF. Together with reference TRBV5-1 and TRBJ1-3, the CDR3 gives the full variable domain: KAGVTQTPRYLIKTRGQQVTLSCSPISGHRSVSWYQQTPGQGLQFLFEYFSETQRNKGNFPGRFSGRQFSNSRSEMNVSTLELGDSALYLCASSLGQGISGNTIYFGEGSWLTVV.